A selection of T cell receptor beta chains follows, all from one sample in a study of radiotherapy plus CTLA-4 blockade in lung cancer. This table comes from immunoSEQ multiplex PCR, and its TCRdb copy is limited to in-frame clones, with some not included. This table has about 25,000 clones, 70% to 75% appearing once. Sequencing was performed on peripheral blood, taken from a patient treated with radiotherapy plus ipilimumab. Receptors were obtained from a human donor with non-small cell lung cancer whose response to radiotherapy plus ipilimumab could not be evaluated. CDR3s include the opening cysteine and the closing phenylalanine or tryptophan. The D gene is left open where the match is weak. The listing skips clone size in some rows; elsewhere it reads once, few, many or a size class.

d_call	v_call	cdr3_length	clone_size	j_call	cdr3_nt	cdr3_aa
NA	TRBV11-1	12	NA	TRBJ2-7	TGTGCCAGCAGACTCGACTCGTACGAGCAGTACTTC	CASRLDSYEQYF
NA	TRBV18	14	few	TRBJ2-5	TGTGCCAGCTCACCACCTCTCTATCCCGAGACCCAGTACTTC	CASSPPLYPETQYF
TRBD1	TRBV5-1	15	NA	TRBJ1-1	TGCGCCAGCACCTTCTCCGGGACAGGTGGAACTGAAGCTTTCTTT	CASTFSGTGGTEAFF
TRBD1	TRBV28	14	once	TRBJ1-4	TGTGCCAGCCGGGACAGGGTGATATATGAAAAACTGTTTTTT	CASRDRVIYEKLFF
TRBD1	TRBV29-1	16	NA	TRBJ1-2	TGCAGCGTTGTCGTTGCGGGACAGGGGCAAGACTATGGCTACACCTTC	CSVVVAGQGQDYGYTF
NA	TRBV2	14	NA	TRBJ2-5	TGTGCCAGCAAAAACCGACGGGATCAAGAGACCCAGTACTTC	CASKNRRDQETQYF
TRBD2	TRBV5-6	17	NA	TRBJ2-2	TGTGCCAGCAGCCCGGGGACTAGCGGGACCCGGGGGCGGGAGCTGTTTTTT	CASSPGTSGTRGRELFF
TRBD1	TRBV5-1	14	NA	TRBJ1-1	TGCGCCAGCAGCTATGGGGACAGGGGTACTGAAGCTTTCTTT	CASSYGDRGTEAFF
TRBD2	TRBV6-6	14	NA	TRBJ2-1	TGTGCCGCGGGAGGGTCCTATTCCTACAATGAGCAGTTCTTC	CAAGGSYSYNEQFF
TRBD2	TRBV19	16	NA	TRBJ2-2	TGTGCCAGTACTAAGACTAGCGGGAGTATAACCGGGGAGCTGTTTTTT	CASTKTSGSITGELFF
NA	TRBV27	15	NA	TRBJ2-1	TGTGCCAGCAGTTTTGGTGGGAGTAGATACAATGAGCAGTTCTTC	CASSFGGSRYNEQFF
NA	TRBV2	15	NA	TRBJ1-5	TGTGCCAGCAGCCGAGACAGGAATAGCAATCAGCCCCAGCATTTT	CASSRDRNSNQPQHF
NA	TRBV5-1	15	few	TRBJ2-2	TGCGCCAGCAGCCTGGTCGTAGCGCCTACCGGGGAGCTGTTTTTT	CASSLVVAPTGELFF
NA	TRBV7-9	11	NA	TRBJ1-1	TGTGCCAGCAGTAAGGCAGTCGGGGCTTTCTTT	CASSKAVGAFF
TRBD2	TRBV7-3	15	few	TRBJ2-3	TGTGCCAGCAGCCCCTACGGACTAGGTACAGATACGCAGTATTTT	CASSPYGLGTDTQYF
NA	TRBV5-1	14	NA	TRBJ2-3	TGCGCCAGCATGCGGGCAGAGAGCACAGATACGCAGTATTTT	CASMRAESTDTQYF
TRBD1	TRBV4-1	16	NA	TRBJ1-4	TGCGCCAGCAGCCAAGATGGCAGGGGGCCTAATGAAAAACTGTTTTTT	CASSQDGRGPNEKLFF
TRBD2	TRBV27	15	NA	TRBJ2-1	TGTGCCAGCAGTCTAACTAGCGGGACTTACAATGAGCAGTTCTTC	CASSLTSGTYNEQFF
TRBD1	TRBV29-1	15	NA	TRBJ1-2	TGCAGCGTTGAAGATCGCCGGACAGGGACCTATGGCTACACCTTC	CSVEDRRTGTYGYTF
NA	TRBV29-1	12	NA	TRBJ2-5	TGCAGCGTCCGTCTAGCCCCAGAGACCCAGTACTTC	CSVRLAPETQYF
NA	TRBV2	18	NA	TRBJ2-3	TGTGCCAGCACACGAGGAGATGAGCGGTCGGTTAGCACAGATACGCAGTATTTT	CASTRGDERSVSTDTQYF
TRBD2	TRBV28	14	NA	TRBJ2-7	TGTGCCAGCAGCCTACTAGCGGGAGAAACCGAGCAGTACTTC	CASSLLAGETEQYF
TRBD2	TRBV7-9	18	NA	TRBJ2-1	TGTGCCAGCAGCTTACGAGGGCTAGCGGGAGTCTACGGCAATGAGCAGTTCTTC	CASSLRGLAGVYGNEQFF
NA	TRBV5-4	14	NA	TRBJ2-1	TGTGCCAGCAGCAAAGGGCCGGACTACGGGGAGCAGTTCTTC	CASSKGPDYGEQFF
NA	TRBV5-1	13	NA	TRBJ2-5	TGCGCCAGCAGCTCGGGTCTGCAAGAGACCCAGTACTTC	CASSSGLQETQYF
TRBD1	TRBV4-3	15	NA	TRBJ1-2	TGCGCCAGCAGCCAGTTACAGGGGCAGGGCTATGGCTACACCTTC	CASSQLQGQGYGYTF
NA	TRBV11-2	15	few	TRBJ2-2	TGTGCCAGCAGCTTCCTAGGCAGCGCGCCCGGGGAGCTGTTTTTT	CASSFLGSAPGELFF
TRBD1	TRBV5-1	15	NA	TRBJ2-2	TGCGCCAGCAGCGACGGACAGGGGTACACCGGGGAGCTGTTTTTT	CASSDGQGYTGELFF
NA	TRBV28	12	NA	TRBJ2-7	TGTGCCAGCAGTTTCCAAAATTACGAGCAGTACTTC	CASSFQNYEQYF
TRBD2	TRBV6-4	14	NA	TRBJ2-3	TGTGCCAGAGGACCCCACCGGGAGGCAGATACGCAGTATTTT	CARGPHREADTQYF
NA	TRBV6-1	13	NA	TRBJ1-1	TGTGCCAGCAGTGCGACAGAGGACACTGAAGCTTTCTTT	CASSATEDTEAFF
NA	TRBV20-1	11	NA	TRBJ1-2	TGCAGTGCTAGACAGGGTGTAGGCTACACCTTC	CSARQGVGYTF
NA	TRBV11-1	14	NA	TRBJ2-2	TGTGCCAGCAGCTTAGTTGCGGACACCGGGGAGCTGTTTTTT	CASSLVADTGELFF
NA	TRBV28	15	NA	TRBJ2-7	NA	CASSSSGQGADEQYF
TRBD2	TRBV19	16	NA	TRBJ2-5	TGTGCCAGTAGTATAGTGCCGGGAGGCGACGGAGAGACCCAGTACTTC	CASSIVPGGDGETQYF
TRBD1	TRBV18	14	NA	TRBJ1-1	TGTGCCAGCTCAGAGTACAGGGGAAACACTGAAGCTTTCTTT	CASSEYRGNTEAFF
NA	TRBV2	15	NA	TRBJ2-5	TGTGCCAGCAGTGAATCGGGTTTTGTCCCGGGGACCCAGTACTTC	CASSESGFVPGTQYF
NA	TRBV11-2	13	NA	TRBJ2-1	TGTGCCAGCAGCTCGGGACTCTACAATGAGCAGTTCTTC	CASSSGLYNEQFF
NA	TRBV28	12	NA	TRBJ2-2	TGTGCCACCCAAATGCGGACCGGGGAGCTGTTTTTT	CATQMRTGELFF
TRBD1	TRBV9	14	NA	TRBJ1-1	TGTGCCAGCAGCAGACAGGGAATGAACACTGAAGCTTTCTTT	CASSRQGMNTEAFF
NA	TRBV7-3	14	once	TRBJ1-6	TGTGCCAGCAGCTTATCCGGGGTTAATTCACCCCTCCACTTT	CASSLSGVNSPLHF
TRBD2	TRBV6-4	15	NA	TRBJ2-3	TGTGCCAGCAGCTCTCTAGCGGGTTTAACAGATACGCAGTATTTT	CASSSLAGLTDTQYF
NA	TRBV30	14	once	TRBJ1-5	TGTGCCTGGAGTGTACTTTCCGGTCGACAGCCCCAGCATTTT	CAWSVLSGRQPQHF
TRBD1	TRBV6-5	14	NA	TRBJ1-2	TGTGCCAGCAGTGCAGACAGGGCCCCCTATGGCTACACCTTC	CASSADRAPYGYTF
TRBD2	TRBV7-3	20	NA	TRBJ2-6	TGTGCCAGCAGCTTAACCCCAGGACTAGCGGGCCCCTCTGGGGCCAACGTCCTGACTTTC	CASSLTPGLAGPSGANVLTF
TRBD1	TRBV5-1	14	few	TRBJ1-2	TGCGCCAGCAGTTCCGGGACAGGGGGTGTAGGCTACACCTTC	CASSSGTGGVGYTF
TRBD1	TRBV6-1	14	NA	TRBJ2-2	TGTGCCAGCAGTGACAGGGGGTACGCCGGGGAGCTGTTTTTT	CASSDRGYAGELFF
TRBD2	TRBV2	15	NA	TRBJ2-1	TGTGCCAGCAGTGAAAACGGGCTAGCGGTGGATGAGCAGTTCTTC	CASSENGLAVDEQFF
TRBD1	TRBV28	14	NA	TRBJ2-2	TGTGCCAGCAGCCTCCGTCAGGGGGCGGGGGAGCTGTTTTTT	CASSLRQGAGELFF
NA	TRBV5-1	14	NA	TRBJ2-7	TGCGCCAGCAGCTTGGGGCAGGGGAGAAGCGAGCAGTACTTC	CASSLGQGRSEQYF
NA	TRBV19	15	NA	TRBJ1-5	TGTGCCAGTAGTATAGGTCCTAATACAGGGCAGCCCCAGCATTTT	CASSIGPNTGQPQHF
NA	TRBV2	14	NA	TRBJ2-7	TGTGCCAGCAGTTATACTGCGGTTCTGTACGAGCAGTACTTC	CASSYTAVLYEQYF
NA	TRBV5-1	15	NA	TRBJ2-7	TGCGCCAGCAGTTCTATCGGGGGAAGTTCCTACGAGCAGTACTTC	CASSSIGGSSYEQYF
NA	TRBV6-1	13	NA	TRBJ1-5	TGTGCCAGCAGTGAACCGGGCCAGGGGCCCCAGCATTTT	CASSEPGQGPQHF
NA	TRBV29-1	12	NA	TRBJ2-2	TGCAGCGTTGAAAGAGACACCGGGGAGCTGTTTTTT	CSVERDTGELFF